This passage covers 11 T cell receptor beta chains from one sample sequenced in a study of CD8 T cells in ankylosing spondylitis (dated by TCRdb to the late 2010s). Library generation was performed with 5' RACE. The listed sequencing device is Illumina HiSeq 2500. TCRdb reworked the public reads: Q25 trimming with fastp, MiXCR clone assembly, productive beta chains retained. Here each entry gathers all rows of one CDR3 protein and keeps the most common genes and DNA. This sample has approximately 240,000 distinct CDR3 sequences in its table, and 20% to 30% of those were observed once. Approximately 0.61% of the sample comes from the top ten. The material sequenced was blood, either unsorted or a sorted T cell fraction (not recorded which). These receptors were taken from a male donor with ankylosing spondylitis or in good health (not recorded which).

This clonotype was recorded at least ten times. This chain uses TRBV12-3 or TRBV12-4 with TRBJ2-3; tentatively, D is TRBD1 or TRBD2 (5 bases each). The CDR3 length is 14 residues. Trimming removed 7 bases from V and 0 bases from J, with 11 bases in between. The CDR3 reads CASKGSPSTDTQYF. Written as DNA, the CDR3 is TGTGCCAGCAAGGGGAGCCCTAGCACAGATACGCAGTATTTT.

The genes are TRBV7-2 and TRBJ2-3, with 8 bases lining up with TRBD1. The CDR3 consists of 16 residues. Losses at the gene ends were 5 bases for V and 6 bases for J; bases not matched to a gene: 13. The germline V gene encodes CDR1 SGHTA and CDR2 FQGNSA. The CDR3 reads CASSGLGQGTADTQYF. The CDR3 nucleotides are TGTGCCAGCAGCGGATTAGGACAGGGTACCGCCGATACGCAGTATTTT.

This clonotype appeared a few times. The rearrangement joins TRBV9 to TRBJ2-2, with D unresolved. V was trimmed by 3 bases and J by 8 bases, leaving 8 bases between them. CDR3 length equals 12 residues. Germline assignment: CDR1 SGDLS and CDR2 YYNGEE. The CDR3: CASSDIWGELFF. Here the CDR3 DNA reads TGTGCCAGCAGCGATATTTGGGGGGAGCTGTTTTTT.

This CDR3 reads CSARDMGAGRGETQYF. In DNA form, the CDR3 reads TGCAGTGCTAGAGATATGGGGGCGGGCCGGGGAGAGACCCAGTACTTC. The J gene is TRBJ2-5, the V gene TRBV20-1, with D maybe TRBD1 (6 bases). The V and J ends lost 0 bases and 4 bases respectively, with 18 bases between them. The CDR3 has 16 residues. In germline, CDR1 is DFQATT, CDR2 SNEGSKA (reference sequence).

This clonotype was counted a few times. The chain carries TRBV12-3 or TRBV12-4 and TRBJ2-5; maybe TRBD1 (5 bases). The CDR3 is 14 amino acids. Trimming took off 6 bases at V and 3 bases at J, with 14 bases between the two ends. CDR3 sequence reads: CASRHDSMEETQYF. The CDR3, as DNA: TGTGCCAGCAGACATGACAGTATGGAAGAGACCCAGTACTTC.

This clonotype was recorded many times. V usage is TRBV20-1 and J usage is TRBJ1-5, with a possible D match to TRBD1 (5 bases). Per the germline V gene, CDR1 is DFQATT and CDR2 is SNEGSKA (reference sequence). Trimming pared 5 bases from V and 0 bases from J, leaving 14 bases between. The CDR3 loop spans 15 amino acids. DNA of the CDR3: TGCAGTGCTGGGGGGAGCGCCTATAGCAATCAGCCCCAGCATTTT. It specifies CSAGGSAYSNQPQHF.

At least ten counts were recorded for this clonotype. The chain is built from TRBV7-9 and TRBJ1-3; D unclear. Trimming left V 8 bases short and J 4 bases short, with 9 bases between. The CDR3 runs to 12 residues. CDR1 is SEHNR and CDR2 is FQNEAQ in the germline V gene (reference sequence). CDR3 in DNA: TGTGCCAGCGACGGTCTAGGAAACACCATATATTTT. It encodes CASDGLGNTIYF.

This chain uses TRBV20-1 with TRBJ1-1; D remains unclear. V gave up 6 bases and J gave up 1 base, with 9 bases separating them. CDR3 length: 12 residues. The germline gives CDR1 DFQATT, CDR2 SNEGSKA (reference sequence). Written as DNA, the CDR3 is TGCAGTGCCGAGACGGAGAACACTGAAGCTTTCTTT. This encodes CSAETENTEAFF.

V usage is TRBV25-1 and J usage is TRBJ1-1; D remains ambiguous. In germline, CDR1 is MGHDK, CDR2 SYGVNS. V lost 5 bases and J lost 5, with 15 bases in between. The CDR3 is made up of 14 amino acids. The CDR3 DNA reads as TGTGCCAGCAGTTCAGGTAATGGCTTGACTGAAGCTTTCTTT. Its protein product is CASSSGNGLTEAFF.

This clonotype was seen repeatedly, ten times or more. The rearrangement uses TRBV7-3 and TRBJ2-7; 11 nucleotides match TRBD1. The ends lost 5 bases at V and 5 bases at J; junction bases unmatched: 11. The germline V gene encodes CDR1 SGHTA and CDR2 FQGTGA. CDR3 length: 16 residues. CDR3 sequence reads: CASSPTPDRGRHEQYF. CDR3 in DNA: TGTGCCAGCAGCCCTACCCCGGACAGGGGGCGCCACGAGCAGTACTTC.

In DNA, the CDR3 is TGTGCCAGCAGTTTAGTGGGGGTGAGTGGGGCCAACGTCCTGACTTTC. It codes for CASSLVGVSGANVLTF. The chain has TRBV12-3 or TRBV12-4 and TRBJ2-6, with D possibly being TRBD1 or TRBD2 (5 bases each). The CDR3 sequence is 16 residues long. Deletions cut 1 base from V and 3 bases from J, with 10 bases between.